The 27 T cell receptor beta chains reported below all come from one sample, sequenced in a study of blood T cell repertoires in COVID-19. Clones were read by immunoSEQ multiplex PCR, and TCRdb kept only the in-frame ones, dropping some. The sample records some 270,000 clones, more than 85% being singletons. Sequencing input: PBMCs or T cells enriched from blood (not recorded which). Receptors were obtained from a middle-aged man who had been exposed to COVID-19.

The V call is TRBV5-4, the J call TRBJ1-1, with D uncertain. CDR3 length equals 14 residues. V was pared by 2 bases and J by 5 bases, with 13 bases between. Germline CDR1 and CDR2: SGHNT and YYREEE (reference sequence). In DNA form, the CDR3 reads TGTGCCAGCAGCTTCGGGCCCGGGGATACTGAAGCTTTCTTT. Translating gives CASSFGPGDTEAFF.

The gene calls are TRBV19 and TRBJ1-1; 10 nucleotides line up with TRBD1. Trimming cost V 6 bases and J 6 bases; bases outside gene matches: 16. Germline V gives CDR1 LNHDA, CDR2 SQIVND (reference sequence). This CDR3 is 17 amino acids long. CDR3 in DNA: TGTGCCAGTAGATCCCGCCGGACAGGGGGGCTTTGGGCTGAAGCTTTCTTT. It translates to CASRSRRTGGLWAEAFF.

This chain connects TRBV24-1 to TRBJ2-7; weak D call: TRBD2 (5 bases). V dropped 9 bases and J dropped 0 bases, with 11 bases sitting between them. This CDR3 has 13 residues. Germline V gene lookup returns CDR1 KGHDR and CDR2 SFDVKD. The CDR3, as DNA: TGTGCCACCCAGTCGGGGAGCTCCTACGAGCAGTACTTC. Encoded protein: CATQSGSSYEQYF.

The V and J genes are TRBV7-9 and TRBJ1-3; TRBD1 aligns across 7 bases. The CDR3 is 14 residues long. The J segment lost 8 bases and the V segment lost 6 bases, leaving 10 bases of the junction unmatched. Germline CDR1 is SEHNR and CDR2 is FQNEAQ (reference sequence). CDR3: CASRLDRAEYTIYF. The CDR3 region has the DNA TGTGCCAGCAGGCTTGACAGGGCTGAATACACCATATATTTT.

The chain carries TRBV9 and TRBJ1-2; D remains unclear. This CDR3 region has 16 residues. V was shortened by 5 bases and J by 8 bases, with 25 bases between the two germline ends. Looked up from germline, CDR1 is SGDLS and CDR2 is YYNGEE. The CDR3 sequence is CASSASRHSPQLGYTF. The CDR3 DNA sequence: TGTGCCAGCAGTGCCTCTCGCCACAGTCCCCAGTTGGGCTACACCTTC.

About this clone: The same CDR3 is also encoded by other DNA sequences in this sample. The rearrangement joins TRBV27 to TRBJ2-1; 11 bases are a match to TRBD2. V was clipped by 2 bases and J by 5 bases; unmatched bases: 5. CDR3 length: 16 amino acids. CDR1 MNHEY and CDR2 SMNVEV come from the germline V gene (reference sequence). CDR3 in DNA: TGTGCCAGCAGTTTAGGGTTAGCGGGAGGGAACAATGAGCAGTTCTTC. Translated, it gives CASSLGLAGGNNEQFF.

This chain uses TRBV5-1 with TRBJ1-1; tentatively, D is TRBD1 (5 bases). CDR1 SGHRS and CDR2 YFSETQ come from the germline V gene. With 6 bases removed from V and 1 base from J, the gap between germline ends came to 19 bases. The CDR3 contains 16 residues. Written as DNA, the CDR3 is TGCGCCAGCATGGATCGGAGGGGCGGCGCGAACACTGAAGCTTTCTTT. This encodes CASMDRRGGANTEAFF.

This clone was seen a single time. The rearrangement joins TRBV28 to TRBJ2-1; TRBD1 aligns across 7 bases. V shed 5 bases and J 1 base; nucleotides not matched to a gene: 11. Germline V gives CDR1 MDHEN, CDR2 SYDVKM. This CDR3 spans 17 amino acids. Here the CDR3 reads CASSPIIGDRSYNEQFF. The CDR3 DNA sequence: TGTGCCAGCAGTCCCATAATAGGGGACAGATCCTACAATGAGCAGTTCTTC.

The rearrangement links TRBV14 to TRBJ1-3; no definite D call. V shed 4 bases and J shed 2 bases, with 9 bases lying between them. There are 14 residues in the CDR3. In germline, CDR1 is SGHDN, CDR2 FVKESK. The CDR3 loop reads CASSPYKTGNTIYF. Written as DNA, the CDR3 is TGTGCCAGCAGCCCGTACAAGACTGGAAACACCATATATTTT.

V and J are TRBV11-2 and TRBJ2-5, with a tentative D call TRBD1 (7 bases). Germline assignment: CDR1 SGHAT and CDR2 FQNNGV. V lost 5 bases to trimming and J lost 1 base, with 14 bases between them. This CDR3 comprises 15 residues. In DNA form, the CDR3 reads TGTGCCAGCAGCCAGGGGGGAGCTCTCCAAGAGACCCAGTACTTC. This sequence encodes CASSQGGALQETQYF.

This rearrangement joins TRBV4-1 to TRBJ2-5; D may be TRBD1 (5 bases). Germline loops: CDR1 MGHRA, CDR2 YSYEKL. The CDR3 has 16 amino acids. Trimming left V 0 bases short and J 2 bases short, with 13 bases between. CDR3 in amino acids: CASSQEPPGLQETQYF. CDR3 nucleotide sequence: TGCGCCAGCAGCCAAGAGCCCCCAGGGCTACAAGAGACCCAGTACTTC.

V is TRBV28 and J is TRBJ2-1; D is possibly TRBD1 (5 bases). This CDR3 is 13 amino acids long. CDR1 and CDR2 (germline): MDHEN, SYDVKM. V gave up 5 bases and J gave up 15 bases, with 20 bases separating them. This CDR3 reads CASSLGHGQGMFF. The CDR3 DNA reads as TGTGCCAGCAGTCTCGGACATGGTCAGGGCATGTTCTTC. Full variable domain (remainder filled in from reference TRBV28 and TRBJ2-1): DVKVTQSSRYLVKRTGEKVFLECVQDMDHENMFWYRQDPGLGLRLIYFSYDVKMKEKGDIPEGYSVSREKKERFSLILESASTNQTSMYLCASSLGHGQGMFFGPGTRLTVL.

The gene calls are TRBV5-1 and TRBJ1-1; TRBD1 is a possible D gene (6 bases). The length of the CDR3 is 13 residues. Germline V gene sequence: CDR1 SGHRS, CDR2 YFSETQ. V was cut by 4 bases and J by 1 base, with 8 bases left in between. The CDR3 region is CASSEQGNTEAFF. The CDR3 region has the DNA TGCGCCAGCAGCGAACAGGGGAACACTGAAGCTTTCTTT.

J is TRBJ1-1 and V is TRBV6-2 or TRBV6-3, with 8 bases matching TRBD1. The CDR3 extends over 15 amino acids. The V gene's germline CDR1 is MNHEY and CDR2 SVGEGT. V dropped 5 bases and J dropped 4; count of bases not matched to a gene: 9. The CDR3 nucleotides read TGTGCCAGCAGTCGATCAGGGGGCGCGGGCACTGAAGCTTTCTTT. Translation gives CASSRSGGAGTEAFF.

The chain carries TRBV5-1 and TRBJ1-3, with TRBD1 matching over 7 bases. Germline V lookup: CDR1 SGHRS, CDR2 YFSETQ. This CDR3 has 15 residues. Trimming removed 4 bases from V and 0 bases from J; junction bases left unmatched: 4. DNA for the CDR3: TGCGCCAGCAGCCCAACAGGGGTCTCTGGAAACACCATATATTTT. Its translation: CASSPTGVSGNTIYF.

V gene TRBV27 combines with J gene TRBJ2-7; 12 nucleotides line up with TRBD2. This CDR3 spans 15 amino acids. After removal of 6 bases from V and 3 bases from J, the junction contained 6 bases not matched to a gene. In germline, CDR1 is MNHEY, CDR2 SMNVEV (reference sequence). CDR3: CASRVTSGRGYEQYF. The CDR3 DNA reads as TGTGCCAGCAGGGTGACTAGCGGGAGAGGCTACGAGCAGTACTTC.

CDR3 in amino acids: CASSSQLDGEQYF. CDR3 in DNA: TGTGCCAGCAGCTCCCAACTAGATGGCGAGCAGTACTTC. The V gene is TRBV5-4, the J gene TRBJ2-7; possibly TRBD2 for D (5 bases). Germline values: CDR1 SGHNT, CDR2 YYREEE (reference sequence). The CDR3 is 13 amino acids. Trimming removed 3 bases from V and 6 bases from J, with 13 bases in between.

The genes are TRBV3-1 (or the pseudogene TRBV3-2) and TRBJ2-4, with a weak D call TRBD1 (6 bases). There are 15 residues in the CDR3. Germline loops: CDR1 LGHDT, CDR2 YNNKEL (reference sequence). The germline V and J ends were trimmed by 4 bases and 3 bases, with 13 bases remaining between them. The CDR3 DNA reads TGTGCCAGCAGCCCGGGGTCAGGGGTCAAAAACATTCAGTACTTC. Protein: CASSPGSGVKNIQYF.

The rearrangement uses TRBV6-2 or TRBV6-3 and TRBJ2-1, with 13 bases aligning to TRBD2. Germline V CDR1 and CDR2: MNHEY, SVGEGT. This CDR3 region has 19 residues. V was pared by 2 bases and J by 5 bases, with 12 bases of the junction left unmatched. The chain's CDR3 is CASSYPTSGRASGHNEQFF. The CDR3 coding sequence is TGTGCCAGCAGTTACCCTACTAGCGGGAGGGCCTCTGGCCACAATGAGCAGTTCTTC.

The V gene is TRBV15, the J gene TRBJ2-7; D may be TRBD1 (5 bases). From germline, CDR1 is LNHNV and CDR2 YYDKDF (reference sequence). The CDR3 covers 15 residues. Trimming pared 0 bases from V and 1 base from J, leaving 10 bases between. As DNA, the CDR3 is TGTGCCACCAGCAGAGACAGGGTGAGGTCCTACGAGCAGTACTTC. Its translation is CATSRDRVRSYEQYF.

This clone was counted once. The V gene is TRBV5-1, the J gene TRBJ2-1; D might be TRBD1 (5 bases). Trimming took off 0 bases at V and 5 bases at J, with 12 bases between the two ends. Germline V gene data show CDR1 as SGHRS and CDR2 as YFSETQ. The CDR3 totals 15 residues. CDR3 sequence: CASSLEETVNNEQFF. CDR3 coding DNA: TGCGCCAGCAGCTTGGAAGAGACAGTAAACAATGAGCAGTTCTTC.

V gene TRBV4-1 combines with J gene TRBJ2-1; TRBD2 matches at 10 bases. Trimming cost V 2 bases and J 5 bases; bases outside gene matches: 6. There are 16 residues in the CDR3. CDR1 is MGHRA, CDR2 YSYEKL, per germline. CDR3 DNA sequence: TGCGCCAGCAGCCAACTAAGCGGGAGGGCTGACAATGAGCAGTTCTTC. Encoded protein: CASSQLSGRADNEQFF.

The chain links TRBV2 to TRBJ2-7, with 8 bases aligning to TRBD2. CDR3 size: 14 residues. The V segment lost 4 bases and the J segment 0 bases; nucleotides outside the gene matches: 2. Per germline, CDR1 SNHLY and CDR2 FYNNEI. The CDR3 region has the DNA TGTGCCAGCAGTGGAAGCGGGAGCTCCTACGAGCAGTACTTC. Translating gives CASSGSGSSYEQYF.

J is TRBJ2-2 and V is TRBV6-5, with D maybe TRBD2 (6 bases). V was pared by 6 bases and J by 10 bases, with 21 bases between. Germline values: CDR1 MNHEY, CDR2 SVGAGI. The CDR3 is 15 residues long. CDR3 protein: CASSTGRGRLKELFF. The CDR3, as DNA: TGTGCCAGCAGCACGGGGCGGGGCCGTTTGAAGGAGCTGTTTTTT.

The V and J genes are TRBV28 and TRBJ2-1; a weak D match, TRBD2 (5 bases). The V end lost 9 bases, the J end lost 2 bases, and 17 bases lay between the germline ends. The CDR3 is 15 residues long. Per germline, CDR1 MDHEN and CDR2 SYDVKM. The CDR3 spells CARTSAEQPYNEQFF. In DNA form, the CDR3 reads TGTGCCAGGACCTCAGCGGAACAGCCCTACAATGAGCAGTTCTTC.

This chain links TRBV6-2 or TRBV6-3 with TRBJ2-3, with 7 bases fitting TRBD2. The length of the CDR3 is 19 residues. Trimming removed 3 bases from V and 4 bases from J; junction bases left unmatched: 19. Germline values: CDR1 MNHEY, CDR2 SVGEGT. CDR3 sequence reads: CASSYERNWYGGSPDTQYF. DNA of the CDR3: TGTGCCAGCAGTTATGAGAGAAACTGGTACGGCGGGAGTCCAGATACGCAGTATTTT.

The CDR3 region has the DNA TGTGCCACCAGTTCTTTCGCGGAGGGCGGGGAGACCCAGTACTTC. Translation gives CATSSFAEGGETQYF. The chain uses TRBV24-1 and TRBJ2-5, with D possibly matching TRBD2 (6 bases). This CDR3 spans 15 amino acids. Germline lookup yields CDR1 KGHDR and CDR2 SFDVKD. Trimming shortened V by 6 bases and J by 5 bases, and 18 bases separated the two germline ends.